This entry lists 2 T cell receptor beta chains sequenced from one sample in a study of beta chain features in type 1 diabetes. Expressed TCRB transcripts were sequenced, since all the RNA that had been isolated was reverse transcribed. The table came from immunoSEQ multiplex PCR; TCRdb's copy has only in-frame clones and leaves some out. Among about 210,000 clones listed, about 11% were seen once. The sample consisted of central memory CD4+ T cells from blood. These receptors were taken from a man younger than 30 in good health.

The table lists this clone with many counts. The CDR3 is CASSDRGSNQPQHF. As DNA, the CDR3 is TGTGCCAGCAGTGACAGGGGTAGCAATCAGCCCCAGCATTTT. The gene calls are TRBV28 and TRBJ1-5, with 8 bases aligning to TRBD1. Trimming cost V 5 bases and J 0 bases; bases outside gene matches: 0. Germline-derived CDR1 and CDR2 are MDHEN and SYDVKM. The CDR3 has 14 amino acids.

The DNA of the CDR3 is TGTGCCAGCAGTTTACCCTCGGTTATGAACACTGAAGCTTTCTTT. Translation: CASSLPSVMNTEAFF. The chain recombines TRBV28 with TRBJ1-1; D is unresolved. With 2 bases removed from V and 0 bases from J, the gap between germline ends came to 10 bases. In germline, CDR1 is MDHEN, CDR2 SYDVKM. This CDR3 has 15 residues.